This entry concerns a single T cell receptor (beta chain). V gave up 3 bases and J gave up 2 bases; unmatched junction bases: 7. This CDR3 is built from 16 residues. CDR1 and CDR2 from the germline V gene are GTSNPN and SVGIG (reference sequence). The sample comes from a study of blood T cell repertoires in COVID-19. In the study overall: The cDNA or gDNA used as material had been derived from T cells, B-cell-depleted T cells, or PBMCs.

Clones were sequenced by immunoSEQ multiplex PCR, and TCRdb holds only the in-frame ones, with some missing. Of under 250,000 clones in the sample, more than 70% were seen once. V gene TRBV30 combines with J gene TRBJ2-3; the match to TRBD1 covers 11 bases. The sample consisted of peripheral blood. This clonotype was sampled from a woman aged 55-70 years with acute or convalescent COVID-19. The CDR3 protein is CAWSTGTGGLTDTQYF. CDR3 coding DNA: TGTGCCTGGAGCACCGGGACAGGGGGACTCACAGATACGCAGTATTTT.